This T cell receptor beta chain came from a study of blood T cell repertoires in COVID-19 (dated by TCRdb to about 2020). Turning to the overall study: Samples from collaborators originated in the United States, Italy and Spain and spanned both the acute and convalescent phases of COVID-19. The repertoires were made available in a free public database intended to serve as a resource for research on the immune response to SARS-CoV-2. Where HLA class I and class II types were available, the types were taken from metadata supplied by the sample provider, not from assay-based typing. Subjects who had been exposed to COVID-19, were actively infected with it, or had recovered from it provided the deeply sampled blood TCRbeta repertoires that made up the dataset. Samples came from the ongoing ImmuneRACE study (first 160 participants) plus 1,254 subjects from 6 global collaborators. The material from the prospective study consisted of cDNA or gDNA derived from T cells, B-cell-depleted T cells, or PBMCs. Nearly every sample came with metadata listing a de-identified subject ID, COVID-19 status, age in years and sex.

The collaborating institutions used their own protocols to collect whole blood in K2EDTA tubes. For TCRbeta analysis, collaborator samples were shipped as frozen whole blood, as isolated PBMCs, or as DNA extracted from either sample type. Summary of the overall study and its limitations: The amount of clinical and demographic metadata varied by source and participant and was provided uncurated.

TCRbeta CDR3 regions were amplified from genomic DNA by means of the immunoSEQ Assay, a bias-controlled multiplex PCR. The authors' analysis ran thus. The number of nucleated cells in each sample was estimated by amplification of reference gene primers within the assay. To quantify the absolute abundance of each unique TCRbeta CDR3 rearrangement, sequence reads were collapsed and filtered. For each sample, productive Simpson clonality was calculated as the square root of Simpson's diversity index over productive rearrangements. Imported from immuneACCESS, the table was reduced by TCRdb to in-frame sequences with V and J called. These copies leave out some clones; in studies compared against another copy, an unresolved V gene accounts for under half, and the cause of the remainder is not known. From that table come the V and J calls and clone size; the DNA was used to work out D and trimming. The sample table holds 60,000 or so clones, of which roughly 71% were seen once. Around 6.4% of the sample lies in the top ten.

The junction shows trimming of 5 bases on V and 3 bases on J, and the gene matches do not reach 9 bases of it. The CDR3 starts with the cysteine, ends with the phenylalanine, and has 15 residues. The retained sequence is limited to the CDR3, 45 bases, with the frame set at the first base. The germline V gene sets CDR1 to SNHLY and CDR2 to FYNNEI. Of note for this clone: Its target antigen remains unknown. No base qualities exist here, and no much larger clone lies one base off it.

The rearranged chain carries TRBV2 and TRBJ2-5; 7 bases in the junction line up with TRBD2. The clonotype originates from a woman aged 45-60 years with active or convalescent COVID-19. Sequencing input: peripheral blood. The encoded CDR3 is CASSHQTSRKETQYF. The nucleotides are TGTGCCAGCAGTCATCAGACTAGCCGGAAAGAGACCCAGTACTTC.